Listed below are T cell receptor beta chains from one sample, sequenced in a study of monozygotic twins with inflammatory bowel disease. TCRdb reprocessed the 5' RACE reads and keeps a single row for each CDR3 protein, giving no DNA. The sample features roughly 200,000 distinct CDR3 sequences, with 6% to 9% in its top ten. Material: blood. The receptors come from a human donor with ulcerative colitis or Crohn's disease, or a healthy co-twin of an affected twin (not recorded which). CDR3s include the opening cysteine and the closing phenylalanine or tryptophan.

CDR3,J,V
CASSLYGGGYGYTF,TRBJ1-2,TRBV5-1
CSARKTNDEQFF,TRBJ2-1,TRBV20-1
CASSPQGGYGYTF,TRBJ1-2,TRBV27
CASSLIGNEKFF,TRBJ2-1,TRBV28
CAISASTGSLTYEQYF,TRBJ2-7,TRBV10-3
CASSQDPLAVSYNEQFF,TRBJ2-1,TRBV4-3
CASSRSWGRPASNNEQFF,TRBJ2-1,TRBV14
CASSLRDSPYEQYF,TRBJ2-7,TRBV7-9
CASSAERTGITEAFF,TRBJ1-1,TRBV9
CASSPGSANEKLFF,TRBJ1-4,TRBV7-9
CASSPSGTGHSPLHF,TRBJ1-6,TRBV3-1